The 27 T cell receptor beta chains below come from one sample, sequenced in a study of blood T cell repertoires in COVID-19. Repertoires were generated with immunoSEQ multiplex PCR, while TCRdb's copy carries only in-frame clones and drops some. The data show 250,000 or so clones, approximately 89% seen once. Material for sequencing was peripheral blood. These receptor sequences come from a middle-aged man with active or convalescent COVID-19.

Ten or more counts support this clone. J is TRBJ2-3 and V is TRBV9, with D tentatively TRBD2 (5 bases). With 4 bases removed from V and 0 bases from J, the gap between germline ends came to 15 bases. Germline CDR1 reads SGDLS; CDR2 reads YYNGEE. The CDR3 is made up of 16 amino acids. The CDR3 sequence is CASSPPGLFSTDTQYF. CDR3 sequence (DNA): TGTGCCAGCAGCCCCCCTGGACTTTTTAGCACAGATACGCAGTATTTT. Full variable domain (outside the CDR3, taken from reference TRBV9 and TRBJ2-3): DSGVTQTPKHLITATGQRVTLRCSPRSGDLSVYWYQQSLDQGLQFLIQYYNGEERAKGNILERFSAQQFPDLHSELNLSSLELGDSALYFCASSPPGLFSTDTQYFGPGTRLTVL.

This clone came up a few times. The genes are TRBV12-3 or TRBV12-4 and TRBJ1-1; D is ambiguous. This CDR3 is built from 12 residues. V gave up 6 bases and J gave up 7 bases, with 12 bases separating them. CDR3 protein: CASSGGEVEAFF. The CDR3 DNA reads TGTGCCAGCAGCGGCGGAGAGGTTGAAGCTTTCTTT.

V usage is TRBV28 and J usage is TRBJ2-2, with 8 nucleotides matching TRBD1. CDR1 is MDHEN and CDR2 is SYDVKM in the germline V gene. The CDR3 totals 16 residues. After removal of 4 bases from V and 4 bases from J, the junction contained 8 bases not matched to a gene. The chain's CDR3 is CASSSGQGGITGELFF. CDR3 bases: TGTGCCAGCAGTTCCGGACAGGGAGGAATCACCGGGGAGCTGTTTTTT.

In its sample, this clone was seen once. The V call is TRBV28, the J call TRBJ2-7; 9 bases map to TRBD1. CDR1 is MDHEN, CDR2 SYDVKM, per germline. CDR3 length: 15 amino acids. Unmatched junction bases numbered 6, after V lost 5 bases and J lost 1 base. The CDR3 DNA sequence: TGTGCCAGCAGTGGCCCGGGACAGGGTTCCTACGAGCAGTACTTC. Protein product: CASSGPGQGSYEQYF.

The rearrangement uses TRBV5-1 and TRBJ1-2; 9 bases line up with TRBD1. Germline loops: CDR1 SGHRS, CDR2 YFSETQ. The length of the CDR3 is 15 residues. V dropped 2 bases and J dropped 8; count of bases not matched to a gene: 10. CDR3 nucleotide sequence: TGCGCCAGCAGCTTCTCCGTACAGGGGGCAGGGGGCTACACCTTC. Protein: CASSFSVQGAGGYTF.

The V gene is TRBV7-3, the J gene TRBJ1-1; D is perhaps TRBD1 (5 bases). Trimming removed 1 base from V and 1 base from J, with 10 bases in between. This CDR3 is built from 15 residues. From germline, CDR1 is SGHTA and CDR2 FQGTGA. The CDR3 coding sequence is TGTGCCAGCAGCTTAATGGGAGGACAGAACACTGAAGCTTTCTTT. The encoded protein is CASSLMGGQNTEAFF.

V usage is TRBV19 and J usage is TRBJ2-3; tentative D call: TRBD1 (5 bases). Germline V gives CDR1 LNHDA, CDR2 SQIVND (reference sequence). This CDR3 is built from 11 residues. V was cut by 7 bases and J by 6 bases, with 8 bases left in between. The CDR3 DNA reads as TGTGCCAGTACCGCAGGGGATACGCAGTATTTT. The encoded protein is CASTAGDTQYF.

The rearrangement uses TRBV7-9 and TRBJ1-2; 10 nucleotides align to TRBD1. J was trimmed by 4 bases and V by 3 bases; bases with no gene match: 5. The V gene's germline CDR1 is SEHNR and CDR2 FQNEAQ (reference sequence). This CDR3 region has 15 residues. The CDR3 is CASSFDRGRAYGYTF. The DNA of the CDR3 is TGTGCCAGCAGCTTCGACAGGGGGCGCGCCTATGGCTACACCTTC.

The chain couples TRBV3-1 (or the pseudogene TRBV3-2) to TRBJ2-7, with TRBD1 matching 7 bases. The trim removed 1 base at V and 2 bases at J, leaving 5 bases unmatched. CDR1 and CDR2 (germline): LGHDT, YNNKEL (reference sequence). The CDR3 has 15 residues. DNA for the CDR3: TGTGCCAGCAGCCAAGGCCGGGACAGACCCTACGAGCAGTACTTC. Protein product: CASSQGRDRPYEQYF.

This sequence joins TRBV18 and TRBJ1-2; D is perhaps TRBD1 (5 bases). The V gene's germline CDR1 is KGHSH and CDR2 LQKENI. The CDR3 loop spans 16 amino acids. Trimming stripped 2 bases from V and 5 bases from J, with 18 bases between. The CDR3 here is CASSPSRGLVEYGYTF. DNA for the CDR3: TGTGCCAGCTCACCATCGCGGGGGTTGGTAGAATATGGCTACACCTTC.

The chain combines TRBV9 with TRBJ1-1; TRBD1 matches at 12 bases. V lost 3 bases to trimming and J lost 5 bases; unmatched junction nucleotides: 8. The germline CDR1 and CDR2 sequences are SGDLS and YYNGEE. The CDR3 loop spans 16 amino acids. CDR3 loop: CASSDPGQGAFTEAFF. The CDR3 DNA sequence: TGTGCCAGCAGCGATCCGGGACAGGGGGCATTTACTGAAGCTTTCTTT.

The gene calls are TRBV13 and TRBJ1-6; D is perhaps TRBD1 (6 bases). Between the trimmed V and J ends, which lost 7 bases and 0 bases, there was a span of 13 bases. CDR3 length: 16 amino acids. Germline V gene sequence: CDR1 PRHDT, CDR2 FYEKMQ (reference sequence). The CDR3 region is CASNDRGHSYNSPLHF. As DNA, the CDR3 is TGTGCCAGCAATGATAGGGGACACTCCTATAATTCACCCCTCCACTTT.

The V call is TRBV3-1 (or the pseudogene TRBV3-2), the J call TRBJ1-4; no definite D call. V was shortened by 4 bases and J by 6 bases, with 3 bases between the two germline ends. This CDR3 region has 11 residues. Per germline, CDR1 LGHDT and CDR2 YNNKEL (reference sequence). In nucleotides, the CDR3 is TGTGCCAGCAGCCTCTATGAAAAACTGTTTTTT. Translation gives CASSLYEKLFF.

The table lists this clone with a few counts. This chain uses TRBV3-1 (or the pseudogene TRBV3-2) with TRBJ2-7; TRBD2 matches at 7 bases. Trimming removed 2 bases from V and 6 bases from J; junction bases left unmatched: 10. The CDR3 is 15 residues long. Germline V gene sequence: CDR1 LGHDT, CDR2 YNNKEL (reference sequence). CDR3 nucleotides: TGTGCCAGCAGCCAACCGGGACTACTCGGAATCGAGCAGTACTTC. It encodes CASSQPGLLGIEQYF.

This sequence joins TRBV5-6 and TRBJ2-1; a possible D gene is TRBD2 (5 bases). Per germline, CDR1 SGHDT and CDR2 YYEEEE. This CDR3 is 11 amino acids long. The V end lost 1 base, the J end lost 13 bases, and 9 bases lay between the germline ends. CDR3 bases: TGTGCCAGCAGCTTGTCGGGAACTCAGTTCTTC. It translates to CASSLSGTQFF.

V gene TRBV5-4 combines with J gene TRBJ2-2, with 9 nucleotides matching TRBD2. The CDR3 runs 16 residues. Trimming removed 4 bases from V and 7 bases from J; junction bases left unmatched: 11. Germline V CDR1 and CDR2: SGHNT, YYREEE (reference sequence). In nucleotides, the CDR3 is TGTGCCAGCAGCGGCGATAGCGGGAGACAAGGCGGGGAGCTGTTTTTT. Translated, it gives CASSGDSGRQGGELFF.

This chain joins TRBV30 and TRBJ2-6, with TRBD1 identical over 8 bases. J lost 0 bases, V lost 4 bases, and 2 bases had no gene match. The CDR3 spans 15 residues. Per the germline V gene, CDR1 is GTSNPN and CDR2 is SVGIG (reference sequence). Here the CDR3 reads CAWTGGNSGANVLTF. The DNA for the CDR3 is TGTGCCTGGACAGGGGGCAACTCTGGGGCCAACGTCCTGACTTTC.

The genes are TRBV25-1 and TRBJ2-1; 8 positions match TRBD2. The trim removed 5 bases at V and 5 bases at J, leaving 11 bases unmatched. The V gene's germline CDR1 is MGHDK and CDR2 SYGVNS. The CDR3 extends over 16 amino acids. The CDR3 DNA is TGTGCCAGCAGTCCTCCGGGACTAGGGACCCACAATGAGCAGTTCTTC. As protein: CASSPPGLGTHNEQFF. Full variable domain (outside the CDR3, taken from reference TRBV25-1 and TRBJ2-1): EADIYQTPRYLVIGTGKKITLECSQTMGHDKMYWYQQDPGMELHLIHYSYGVNSTEKGDLSSESTVSRIRTEHFPLTLESARPSHTSQYLCASSPPGLGTHNEQFFGPGTRLTVL.

This sequence joins TRBV9 and TRBJ2-1; 8 nucleotides agree with TRBD1. From germline, CDR1 is SGDLS and CDR2 YYNGEE. The V gene end was trimmed by 4 bases and the J gene end by 6 bases; junction bases not matched to a gene: 6. CDR3 size: 14 residues. In DNA, the CDR3 is TGTGCCAGCAGCTTCCGGACAGGGCGCAATGAGCAGTTCTTC. This sequence encodes CASSFRTGRNEQFF. The full variable domain, with the rest looked up from reference TRBV9 and TRBJ2-1, is DSGVTQTPKHLITATGQRVTLRCSPRSGDLSVYWYQQSLDQGLQFLIQYYNGEERAKGNILERFSAQQFPDLHSELNLSSLELGDSALYFCASSFRTGRNEQFFGPGTRLTVL.

The chain is built from TRBV9 and TRBJ2-5, with 10 nucleotides matching TRBD1. V was pared by 4 bases and J by 5 bases, with 5 bases of the junction left unmatched. CDR1 is SGDLS, CDR2 YYNGEE, per germline. CDR3 length: 14 residues. CDR3 amino acids: CASSPGQGFETQYF. CDR3 nucleotide sequence: TGTGCCAGCAGCCCGGGACAGGGGTTCGAGACCCAGTACTTC.

V and J are TRBV5-1 and TRBJ2-2, with 10 bases matching TRBD2. CDR3 length: 18 amino acids. Looked up from germline, CDR1 is SGHRS and CDR2 is YFSETQ. V trimming: 5 bases; J trimming: 0 bases; junction bases outside the gene matches: 10. The chain's CDR3 is CASSRGGAGGPNTGELFF. CDR3 in DNA: TGCGCCAGCAGTCGGGGAGGAGCGGGAGGGCCGAACACCGGGGAGCTGTTTTTT.

The V and J genes are TRBV27 and TRBJ1-1; D may be TRBD1 (5 bases). Germline V gene data show CDR1 as MNHEY and CDR2 as SMNVEV (reference sequence). Deletions cut 4 bases from V and 1 base from J, with 7 bases between. The CDR3 consists of 13 residues. The CDR3 spells CASSWRGNTEAFF. CDR3 sequence (DNA): TGTGCCAGCAGTTGGAGGGGGAACACTGAAGCTTTCTTT.

The chain combines TRBV28 with TRBJ2-1; TRBD1 agrees at 7 bases. The CDR3 is 16 residues long. Trimming at V came to 7 bases and at J to 7 bases, leaving 16 bases not matched to a gene. Germline values: CDR1 MDHEN, CDR2 SYDVKM. The CDR3 nucleotides are TGTGCCAGCAACCCGACAGGGATCCAGGAGTGGAATGAGCAGTTCTTC. Translation: CASNPTGIQEWNEQFF.

The gene calls are TRBV6-5 and TRBJ2-1; a weak D match, TRBD2 (5 bases). The V end was cut by 4 bases, the J end by 0 bases, with 13 bases between. Germline V gene data show CDR1 as MNHEY and CDR2 as SVGAGI. The CDR3 has 16 residues. For the CDR3, the DNA is TGTGCCAGCAGTTTGACGCCGGGGAGCTCCTACAATGAGCAGTTCTTC. It translates to CASSLTPGSSYNEQFF.

The table lists this clone with a count of one. V gene TRBV6-5 combines with J gene TRBJ1-1; 10 nucleotides line up with TRBD1. The CDR3 has 13 amino acids. Germline V gene data show CDR1 as MNHEY and CDR2 as SVGAGI. Unmatched junction bases numbered 4, after V lost 10 bases and J lost 2 bases. CDR3 nucleotides: TGTGCCACCCGGGACAGGGGTAACACTGAAGCTTTCTTT. Its translation: CATRDRGNTEAFF.

The chain couples TRBV5-6 to TRBJ2-2; a possible D gene is TRBD1 (6 bases). The CDR3 is 14 amino acids. V was cut by 6 bases and J by 2 bases, with 11 bases left in between. Germline CDR1 is SGHDT and CDR2 is YYEEEE. The CDR3 is CASILGTNTGELFF. Here the CDR3 DNA reads TGTGCCAGCATCCTTGGGACAAACACCGGGGAGCTGTTTTTT.

This chain links TRBV12-3 or TRBV12-4 with TRBJ1-4; the D gene is possibly TRBD1 (5 bases). V was cut by 2 bases and J by 8 bases, with 9 bases left in between. The length of the CDR3 is 13 residues. This CDR3 reads CASSLKGNEKLFF. CDR3 bases: TGTGCCAGCAGTTTAAAGGGGAACGAAAAACTGTTTTTT.